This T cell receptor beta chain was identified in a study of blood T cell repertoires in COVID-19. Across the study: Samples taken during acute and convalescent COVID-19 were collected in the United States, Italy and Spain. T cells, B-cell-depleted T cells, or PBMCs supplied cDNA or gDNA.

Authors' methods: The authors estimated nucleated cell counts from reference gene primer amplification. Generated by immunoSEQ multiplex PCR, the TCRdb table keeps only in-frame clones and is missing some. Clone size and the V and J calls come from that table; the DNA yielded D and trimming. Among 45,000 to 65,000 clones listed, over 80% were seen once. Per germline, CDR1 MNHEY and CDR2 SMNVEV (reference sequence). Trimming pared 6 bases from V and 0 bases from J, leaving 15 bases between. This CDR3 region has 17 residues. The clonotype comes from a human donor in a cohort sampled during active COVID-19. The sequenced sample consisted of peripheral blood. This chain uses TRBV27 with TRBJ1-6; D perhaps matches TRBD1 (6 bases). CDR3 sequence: CASRLMEGGSYNSPLHF. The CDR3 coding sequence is TGTGCCAGCAGATTGATGGAAGGGGGCTCCTATAATTCACCCCTCCACTTT.